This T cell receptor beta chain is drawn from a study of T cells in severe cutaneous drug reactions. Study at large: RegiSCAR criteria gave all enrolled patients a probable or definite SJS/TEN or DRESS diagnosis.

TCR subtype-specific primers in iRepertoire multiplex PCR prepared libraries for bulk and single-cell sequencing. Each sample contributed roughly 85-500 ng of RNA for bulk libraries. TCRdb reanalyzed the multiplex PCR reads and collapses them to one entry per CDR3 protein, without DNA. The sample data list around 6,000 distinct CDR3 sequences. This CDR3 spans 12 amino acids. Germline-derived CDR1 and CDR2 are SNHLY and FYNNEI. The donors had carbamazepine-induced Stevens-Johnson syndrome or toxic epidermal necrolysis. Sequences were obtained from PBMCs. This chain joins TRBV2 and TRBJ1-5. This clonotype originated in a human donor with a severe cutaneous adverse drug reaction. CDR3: CASSERVQPQHF.